This passage covers 31 T cell receptor beta chains from one sample sequenced in a study of CD8+ T cells in alopecia areata. cDNA prepared by RNA extraction and subsequent reverse transcription served as the template for sequencing. The protocol was immunoSEQ multiplex PCR, while the TCRdb copy is restricted to in-frame clones and leaves out a portion. The sample contains roughly 59,000 clones, approximately 45% of which appear only once. The sequencing here drew on CD8+ T cells sorted from blood, taken at week 0. These receptors all come from a human donor with alopecia areata.

The chain joins TRBV7-6 to TRBJ2-5, with D possibly being TRBD2 (5 bases). The CDR3 has 13 amino acids. CDR1 and CDR2 from the germline V gene are SGHVS and FNYEAQ. V was clipped by 3 bases and J by 5 bases, with 10 bases between them. CDR3 amino acids: CASSFSWEETQYF. CDR3 in DNA: TGTGCCAGCAGCTTCTCGTGGGAGGAGACCCAGTACTTC. Full variable domain (missing parts from reference TRBV7-6 and TRBJ2-5): GAGVSQSPRYKVTKRGQDVALRCDPISGHVSLYWYRQALGQGPEFLTYFNYEAQQDKSGLPNDRFSAERPEGSISTLTIQRTEQRDSAMYRCASSFSWEETQYFGPGTRLLVL.

The J gene is TRBJ2-4, the V gene TRBV29-1, with 9 bases fitting TRBD1. Germline loops: CDR1 SQVTM, CDR2 ANQGSEA. The CDR3 is 12 amino acids. V was pared by 4 bases and J by 11 bases, with 6 bases of the junction left unmatched. The CDR3 DNA reads TGCAGCGTTGGACAGGGGGAGCTGGTTCAGTACTTC. Translation: CSVGQGELVQYF.

The rearrangement joins TRBV6-1 to TRBJ1-1; possibly TRBD1 for D (5 bases). Germline lookup yields CDR1 MNHNS and CDR2 SASEGT. CDR3 length: 13 residues. V was shortened by 3 bases and J by 1 base, with 6 bases between the two germline ends. CDR3 region: CASSEGGNTEAFF. CDR3 DNA sequence: TGTGCCAGCAGTGAGGGGGGGAACACTGAAGCTTTCTTT.

This chain uses TRBV23-1 with TRBJ2-7, with D perhaps matching TRBD1 (5 bases). TRBV23-1 is an ORF, and what it does is uncertain. There are 12 residues in the CDR3. Trimming took off 9 bases at V and 2 bases at J, with 11 bases between the two ends. The CDR3 bases are TGCGCCAGAGGCAGACAGACCTACGAGCAGTACTTC. It specifies CARGRQTYEQYF.

The chain joins TRBV2 to TRBJ2-1, with D perhaps TRBD2 (6 bases). Germline CDR1 is SNHLY and CDR2 is FYNNEI. V gave up 6 bases and J gave up 2 bases, with 20 bases separating them. The CDR3 length is 17 residues. In DNA form, the CDR3 reads TGTGCCAGCAGCGTGGTGAGTAGCGGAAAAACCTACAATGAGCAGTTCTTC. It encodes CASSVVSSGKTYNEQFF.

For the CDR3, the DNA is TGTGCCTGGATCGACCCCGAGACAGGGGGTTATGAGCAGTTCTTC. Translation gives CAWIDPETGGYEQFF. The chain is built from TRBV30 and TRBJ2-1, with 9 nucleotides matching TRBD1. Germline V CDR1 and CDR2: GTSNPN, SVGIG (reference sequence). Germline trimming cut 4 bases from V and 8 bases from J; bases unmatched to any gene: 12. There are 15 residues in the CDR3. The full variable domain, rest sourced from reference TRBV30 and TRBJ2-1, is SQTIHQWPATLVQPVGSPLSLECTVEGTSNPNLYWYRQAAGRGLQLLFYSVGIGQISSEVPQNLSASRPQDRQFILSSKKLLLSDSGFYLCAWIDPETGGYEQFFGPGTRLTVL.

By frequency in the sample, this clone is medium-sized. The rearrangement joins TRBV2 to TRBJ2-7; no clear D. This CDR3 contains 12 residues. With 4 bases removed from V and 4 bases from J, the gap between germline ends came to 8 bases. Looked up from germline, CDR1 is SNHLY and CDR2 is FYNNEI. CDR3 loop: CASSATRYEQYF. CDR3 bases: TGTGCCAGCAGTGCGACACGGTACGAGCAGTACTTC.

On this clone itself: It is likely a read error: a sequence one base away is far more abundant. At the DNA level, this CDR3 is encoded by other sequences in the same sample as well. This CDR3 is CASSQEGSNEQFF. The CDR3 DNA reads as TGTGCCAGCAGCCAAGAGGGTTCCAATGAGCAGTTCTTC. The chain recombines TRBV7-2 with TRBJ2-1; D possibly corresponds to TRBD2 (5 bases). The germline V and J ends were trimmed by 5 bases and 6 bases, with 11 bases remaining between them. The CDR3 extends over 13 amino acids. Looked up from germline, CDR1 is SGHTA and CDR2 is FQGNSA.

The chain links TRBV19 to TRBJ1-1; D possibly corresponds to TRBD1 (6 bases). With 4 bases removed from V and 4 bases from J, the gap between germline ends came to 19 bases. Germline CDR1 and CDR2: LNHDA and SQIVND (reference sequence). This CDR3 has 16 amino acids. The CDR3 nucleotides are TGTGCCAGTAGTAGCTCTGTGGGGGGGCTGGCCACTGAAGCTTTCTTT. Translating gives CASSSSVGGLATEAFF.

The chain recombines TRBV29-1 with TRBJ1-1; 9 bases map to TRBD1. V lost 6 bases and J lost 8; bases outside the gene matches: 4. In germline, CDR1 is SQVTM, CDR2 ANQGSEA. The CDR3 spans 11 residues. CDR3 amino acids: CSVPTGGEAFF. CDR3 sequence (DNA): TGCAGCGTCCCTACAGGGGGCGAAGCTTTCTTT. The full variable domain, rest sourced from reference TRBV29-1 and TRBJ1-1, is SAVISQKPSRDICQRGTSLTIQCQVDSQVTMMFWYRQQPGQSLTLIATANQGSEATYESGFVIDKFPISRPNLTFSTLTVSNMSPEDSSIYLCSVPTGGEAFFGQGTRLTVV.

This clone came up a few times. The chain links TRBV5-6 to TRBJ2-4; 8 nucleotides align to TRBD2. CDR3 size: 15 residues. CDR1 is SGHDT, CDR2 YYEEEE, per germline. V was pared by 2 bases and J by 6 bases, with 7 bases of the junction left unmatched. The CDR3 nucleotides are TGTGCCAGCAGCTTAGCGGGAGTGTCCCCAAACATTCAGTACTTC. It codes for CASSLAGVSPNIQYF.

This clone has only a few counts. The J gene is TRBJ2-5, the V gene TRBV4-1; the D gene is possibly TRBD2 (5 bases). CDR1 is MGHRA and CDR2 is YSYEKL in the germline V gene. Deletions cut 0 bases from V and 5 bases from J, with 13 bases between. The CDR3 runs 15 residues. The CDR3 coding sequence is TGCGCCAGCAGCCAAGATCAGCGGTCATATGAGACCCAGTACTTC. The encoded protein is CASSQDQRSYETQYF.

The chain recombines TRBV4-1 with TRBJ2-2; D is tentatively TRBD1 or TRBD2 (5 bases each). Trimming took off 1 base at V and 4 bases at J, with 10 bases between the two ends. Germline CDR1 and CDR2: MGHRA and YSYEKL. This CDR3 is built from 15 residues. CDR3: CASSQARDRTGELFF. The DNA for the CDR3 is TGCGCCAGCAGCCAAGCCAGGGACCGCACCGGGGAGCTGTTTTTT.

The V call is TRBV6-5, the J call TRBJ1-2, with D perhaps matching TRBD1 (5 bases). Germline CDR1 and CDR2: MNHEY and SVGAGI. This CDR3 is 14 amino acids long. V was pared by 2 bases and J by 4 bases, with 11 bases between. CDR3 nucleotide sequence: TGTGCCAGCAGTTACGTGGACACGGGCTATGGCTACACCTTC. Amino acid sequence: CASSYVDTGYGYTF.

As to this clone: An end of the junction does not agree with germline; a read error may underlie this. The chain couples TRBV2 to TRBJ2-7; TRBD1 is a possible D gene (6 bases). Germline V gene sequence: CDR1 SNHLY, CDR2 FYNNEI. CDR3 length: 12 residues. The CDR3 sequence is CASGSGAYERYF. The CDR3 region has the DNA TGTGCCAGCGGTTCAGGGGCCTACGAGCGGTACTTC.

The chain is built from TRBV19 and TRBJ2-1; maybe TRBD2 (5 bases). In germline, CDR1 is LNHDA, CDR2 SQIVND (reference sequence). The CDR3 extends over 13 amino acids. V dropped 6 bases and J dropped 10 bases, with 16 bases sitting between them. The CDR3 nucleotides are TGTGCCAGTAGGGCCATTAGGGAGAGGGAGCAGTTCTTC. Translated, it gives CASRAIREREQFF.

This clone was counted between two and nine times. A junction end diverges from the germline sequence, so it may reflect a read error. The chain couples TRBV7-3 to TRBJ2-1, with D uncertain. Germline V CDR1 and CDR2: SGHTA, FQGTGA. The CDR3 extends over 12 amino acids. The CDR3 DNA reads as TGTGCCAGCAGCCGCACCAGCCCCGGTCGTGTCTTC. It encodes CASSRTSPGRVF. The whole variable domain, filled in from reference TRBV7-3 and TRBJ2-1, reads GAGVSQTPSNKVTEKGKYVELRCDPISGHTALYWYRQSLGQGPEFLIYFQGTGAADDSGLPNDRFFAVRPEGSVSTLKIQRTERGDSAVYLCASSRTSPGRVFGPGTRLTVL.

V gene TRBV7-9 combines with J gene TRBJ1-2; unclear D gene. V lost 4 bases and J 2 bases, leaving 14 bases between the germline ends. CDR3 length: 15 amino acids. CDR1 and CDR2 (germline): SEHNR, FQNEAQ (reference sequence). The CDR3 reads CASSSALGINYGYTF. The CDR3, as DNA: TGTGCCAGCAGCTCCGCCCTCGGAATCAACTATGGCTACACCTTC.

At least ten counts were recorded for this clone. The V and J genes are TRBV7-2 and TRBJ2-1; 7 nucleotides agree with TRBD1. V was pared by 5 bases and J by 7 bases, with 11 bases of the junction left unmatched. This CDR3 is built from 15 residues. CDR1 and CDR2 (germline): SGHTA, FQGNSA. The CDR3 DNA follows: TGTGCCAGCAGCCCTACCGACAGGGTCTGGAATGAGCAGTTCTTC. Protein sequence: CASSPTDRVWNEQFF.

The chain combines TRBV29-1 with TRBJ1-2; 7 bases line up with TRBD1. Germline V CDR1 and CDR2: SQVTM, ANQGSEA. V was pared by 6 bases and J by 4 bases, with 11 bases of the junction left unmatched. CDR3 length equals 14 residues. The CDR3 protein is CSVPGGTAPYGYTF. The CDR3 DNA is TGCAGCGTGCCGGGCGGGACAGCCCCCTATGGCTACACCTTC.

This clone showed up just a few times. V gene TRBV9 combines with J gene TRBJ2-7; 7 bases map to TRBD2. After removal of 2 bases from V and 5 bases from J, the junction contained 10 bases not matched to a gene. The CDR3 is 15 amino acids. Germline V gives CDR1 SGDLS, CDR2 YYNGEE. In DNA form, the CDR3 reads TGTGCCAGCAGCGTGGGCGGGAGTAAGTCTGACGAGCAGTACTTC. Its protein product is CASSVGGSKSDEQYF.

This clone was detected only a few times. This chain connects TRBV25-1 to TRBJ2-7; 11 nucleotides agree with TRBD2. CDR1 and CDR2 from the germline V gene are MGHDK and SYGVNS. The V and J ends lost 7 bases and 2 bases, in that order; junction bases with no gene match: 4. The CDR3 spans 14 residues. For the CDR3, the DNA is TGTGCCAGCAAACCGGGACTAGCGGCCTACGAGCAGTACTTC. It encodes CASKPGLAAYEQYF.

This clone occurred a few times. The genes are TRBV23-1 and TRBJ2-3, with D possibly being TRBD1 or TRBD2 (5 bases each). TRBV23-1 is an ORF for which the function is uncertain. V gave up 6 bases and J gave up 5 bases, with 12 bases separating them. CDR3 length: 13 residues. The CDR3: CASSRDGVDTQYF. The CDR3 coding sequence is TGCGCCAGCAGCCGGGACGGTGTAGATACGCAGTATTTT.

V and J are TRBV6-5 and TRBJ2-1, with D possibly being TRBD1 (5 bases). V was cut by 4 bases and J by 10 bases, with 8 bases left in between. The CDR3 consists of 11 residues. Germline-derived CDR1 and CDR2 are MNHEY and SVGAGI. The CDR3 loop is CASSSGLEQFF. Written as DNA, the CDR3 is TGTGCCAGCAGTTCAGGGTTAGAGCAGTTCTTC.

Only a few counts were recorded for this clone. This rearrangement joins TRBV19 to TRBJ2-7, with D maybe TRBD2 (5 bases). Between the trimmed V and J ends, which lost 3 bases and 4 bases, there was a span of 16 bases. CDR1 LNHDA and CDR2 SQIVND come from the germline V gene (reference sequence). The CDR3 runs to 15 residues. The DNA of the CDR3 is TGTGCCAGTAGTATGGACTCGCAGGAGCCTTACGAGCAGTACTTC. This encodes CASSMDSQEPYEQYF.

This clone was seen once. The V gene is TRBV5-6, the J gene TRBJ1-2, with 9 bases identical to TRBD1. Germline V gene sequence: CDR1 SGHDT, CDR2 YYEEEE. V shed 2 bases and J 3 bases; nucleotides not matched to a gene: 8. The CDR3 runs 16 residues. CDR3 sequence reads: CASSFWDREFHYGYTF. The DNA of the CDR3 is TGTGCCAGCAGCTTCTGGGACAGGGAGTTCCACTATGGCTACACCTTC.

This sequence joins TRBV6-6 and TRBJ1-1; D gene unclear. V lost 4 bases and J lost 7, with 16 bases in between. The CDR3 consists of 14 residues. The germline gives CDR1 MNHNY, CDR2 SVGAGI (reference sequence). The CDR3 DNA follows: TGTGCCAGCAGTTTCAAGATCCTTTATGGTGAAGCTTTCTTT. This encodes CASSFKILYGEAFF.

This clone was observed a handful of times. The chain uses TRBV28 and TRBJ2-5; the D gene is possibly TRBD2 (6 bases). Trimming stripped 7 bases from V and 2 bases from J, with 11 bases between. Germline CDR1 reads MDHEN; CDR2 reads SYDVKM. CDR3 length: 13 amino acids. CDR3 residues: CASKGSGQETQYF. DNA of the CDR3: TGTGCCAGCAAGGGCAGCGGGCAAGAGACCCAGTACTTC.

The chain joins TRBV2 to TRBJ2-7, with TRBD1 matching 9 bases. J was trimmed by 2 bases and V by 0 bases; bases with no gene match: 14. Germline V gene sequence: CDR1 SNHLY, CDR2 FYNNEI. The CDR3 sequence is 19 residues long. The DNA of the CDR3 is TGTGCCAGCAGTGAAGCGGGGAGCTACCGGGACAGGGATCCCTACGAGCAGTACTTC. Residues: CASSEAGSYRDRDPYEQYF.

The V call is TRBV2, the J call TRBJ2-1; 14 positions agree with TRBD2. The CDR3 contains 15 residues. The germline CDR1 and CDR2 sequences are SNHLY and FYNNEI. Unmatched junction bases numbered 4, after V lost 5 bases and J lost 7 bases. Here the CDR3 DNA reads TGTGCCAGCAGTAGACTAGCGGGAGGGTTTAATGAGCAGTTCTTC. Protein sequence: CASSRLAGGFNEQFF.

This clone occurred a few times. The chain uses TRBV29-1 and TRBJ2-1, with 9 bases that match TRBD1. This CDR3 is 13 amino acids long. Per the germline V gene, CDR1 is SQVTM and CDR2 is ANQGSEA. V lost 8 bases, J lost 8 bases, and 10 bases stayed unmatched. Here the CDR3 DNA reads TGCAGCATCGGGACAGGGCCGGGGGATGAGCAGTTCTTC. As protein: CSIGTGPGDEQFF.